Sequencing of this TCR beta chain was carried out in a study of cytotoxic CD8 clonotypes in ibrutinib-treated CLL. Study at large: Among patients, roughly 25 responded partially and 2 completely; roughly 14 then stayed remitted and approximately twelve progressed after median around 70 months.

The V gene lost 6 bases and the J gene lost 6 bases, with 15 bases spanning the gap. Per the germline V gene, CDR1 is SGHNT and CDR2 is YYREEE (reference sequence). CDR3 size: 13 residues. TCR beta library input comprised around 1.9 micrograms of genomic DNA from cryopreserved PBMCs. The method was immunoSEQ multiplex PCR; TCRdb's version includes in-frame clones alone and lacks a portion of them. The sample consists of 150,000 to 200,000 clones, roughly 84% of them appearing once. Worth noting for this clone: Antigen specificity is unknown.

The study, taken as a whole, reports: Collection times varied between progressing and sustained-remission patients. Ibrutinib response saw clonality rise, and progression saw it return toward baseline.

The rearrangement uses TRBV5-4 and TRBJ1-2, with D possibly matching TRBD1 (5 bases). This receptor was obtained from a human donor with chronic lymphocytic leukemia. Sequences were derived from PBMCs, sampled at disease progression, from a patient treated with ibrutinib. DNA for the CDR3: TGTGCCAGCACCCTCTTTGAAGGGGATGGCTACACCTTC. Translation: CASTLFEGDGYTF.